This entry is about one T cell receptor beta chain. What it binds is unknown. The data were taken from a study of cytomegalovirus exposure and HLA in healthy donors. The germline CDR1 and CDR2 sequences are ENHRY and SYGVKD. The CDR3 has 16 residues. The trim removed 7 bases at V and 3 bases at J, leaving 9 bases unmatched. PCR involved 60 Vbeta and 13 Jbeta primers. Data came from immunoSEQ multiplex PCR; TCRdb stores just in-frame clones and leaves some out. This table holds approximately 100,000 clones, about two thirds found once. Findings and limits, study-wide: The study recorded about 160 TCR beta chains that were cytomegalovirus-associated. A few chains linked to CMV were shown in vitro to be specific for CMV antigens. Information on immune exposure was restricted to one variable (CMV serostatus).

The rearrangement links TRBV10-3 to TRBJ2-2; 9 bases line up with TRBD1. Sequenced material: PBMCs. This receptor was taken from an older woman in good health and CMV-seropositive. CDR3 DNA: TGTGCCATCACCGACCCCGGGACAGGGTACACCGGGGAGCTGTTTTTT. This codes for CAITDPGTGYTGELFF.